This TCR beta chain derives from a study of shared clonotypes between healthy human individuals. Deletions cut 5 bases from V and 7 bases from J, with 11 bases between. The germline V gene encodes CDR1 MNHNS and CDR2 SASEGT. The CDR3 runs to 12 residues. The material for each subset, its genomic DNA, was split evenly across several immunoSEQ plates. Measured with immunoSEQ multiplex PCR; TCRdb has only the in-frame clones, and not every one. This sample has roughly 2.4 million clones, with under 97% found just once. This chain joins TRBV6-1 and TRBJ1-1; the D gene is possibly TRBD1 (5 bases). The sequenced sample was naive CD4+ T cells sorted from blood. Documented subset: CD45RA+ positively selected. The sequence was collected from a man aged 18 to 35 in good health. CDR3 sequence: CASSNRQYEAFF. CDR3 coding DNA: TGTGCCAGCAGTAATCGACAGTATGAAGCTTTCTTT.